Listed here are 10 T cell receptor beta chains from one sample, sequenced in a study of metastatic and nonmetastatic thyroid tumors. Treatment of any kind had been given to no patient before thyroid surgery. TCRdb reanalyzed the PCR reads with MiXCR. Among 9,500 to 15,000 clones, 25% to 35% were seen once, and the ten largest hold over 9.5%. The sequencing sample was made of tumor tissue. The receptors originated from a female donor with papillary thyroid cancer or a benign thyroid nodule (not recorded which). Some clones in this sample may be carry-over from other donors' samples.

At least ten counts were recorded for this clone. The chain recombines TRBV30 with TRBJ2-7; D might be TRBD2 (6 bases). The CDR3 consists of 14 residues. Germline CDR1 and CDR2: GTSNPN and SVGIG (reference sequence). V lost 2 bases and J lost 2, with 13 bases in between. This CDR3 reads CAWSLSGLTYEQYF. The DNA of the CDR3 is TGTGCCTGGAGTCTTAGCGGACTCACCTACGAGCAGTACTTC.

V gene TRBV10-3 combines with J gene TRBJ2-7; 9 nucleotides align to TRBD1. Germline CDR1 ENHRY, CDR2 SYGVKD. The V gene end was trimmed by 7 bases and the J gene end by 7 bases; junction bases not matched to a gene: 11. The CDR3 spans 14 residues. The CDR3 coding sequence is TGTGCCATCATGTGGACAGGGGATCATGGTGAGCAGTACTTC. Protein product: CAIMWTGDHGEQYF.

The chain recombines TRBV28 with TRBJ1-2; TRBD1 agrees at 8 bases. This CDR3 contains 15 residues. Germline CDR1 reads MDHEN; CDR2 reads SYDVKM. Germline trimming cut 5 bases from V and 0 bases from J; bases unmatched to any gene: 5. CDR3 in amino acids: CASSPQGVANYGYTF. The CDR3 DNA follows: TGTGCCAGCAGTCCACAGGGGGTGGCTAACTATGGCTACACCTTC.

The CDR3 region has the DNA TGTGCCAGCAGCTTAGCGCAGGGGGGCGAGCAGTACTTC. Translating gives CASSLAQGGEQYF. The genes are TRBV7-7 and TRBJ2-7, with a tentative D call TRBD1 (7 bases). The CDR3 spans 13 residues. Looked up from germline, CDR1 is SSHAT and CDR2 is FNYEAQ (reference sequence). Trimming took off 0 bases at V and 6 bases at J, with 9 bases between the two ends.

The chain has TRBV18 and TRBJ1-2; D unresolved. Trimming pared 6 bases from V and 1 base from J, leaving 3 bases between. Germline V CDR1 and CDR2: KGHSH, LQKENI. The CDR3 runs to 11 residues. In DNA, the CDR3 is TGTGCCAGCTCGAGTAACTATGGCTACACCTTC. This codes for CASSSNYGYTF.

J is TRBJ1-2 and V is TRBV18; maybe TRBD1 (5 bases). V lost 2 bases and J lost 6, with 10 bases in between. Germline assignment: CDR1 KGHSH and CDR2 LQKENI. CDR3 size: 13 residues. The chain's CDR3 is CASSPTTGDGYTF. The CDR3 bases are TGTGCCAGCTCACCAACGACGGGGGATGGCTACACCTTC.

This clone was observed a handful of times. The rearrangement links TRBV9 to TRBJ2-1; the D gene could be TRBD1 or TRBD2 (5 bases each). Germline CDR1 SGDLS, CDR2 YYNGEE. The length of the CDR3 is 12 residues. Trimming removed 4 bases from V and 6 bases from J, with 8 bases in between. For the CDR3, the DNA is TGTGCCAGCAGCCCCGGGGCCAATGAGCAGTTCTTC. Its protein product is CASSPGANEQFF.

This rearrangement joins TRBV24-1 to TRBJ2-7, with TRBD1 matching 7 bases. The CDR3 sequence is 15 residues long. Unmatched junction bases numbered 5, after V lost 2 bases and J lost 2 bases. Per the germline V gene, CDR1 is KGHDR and CDR2 is SFDVKD. The CDR3, as DNA: TGTGCCACCAGTGATTCGGGGACAGCGACCTACGAGCAGTACTTC. It yields the protein CATSDSGTATYEQYF.

This clone qualifies as medium-sized. The chain couples TRBV2 to TRBJ2-1; perhaps TRBD1 as D (6 bases). This CDR3 contains 16 residues. Trimming took 5 bases from V and 2 from J, leaving 16 bases between them. Germline V gene data show CDR1 as SNHLY and CDR2 as FYNNEI. The DNA of the CDR3 is TGTGCCAGCAGTAAAGGGACATCCGGGGCCTACAATGAGCAGTTCTTC. Residues: CASSKGTSGAYNEQFF.

As to this clone: The junction departs from the called germline gene at one end, perhaps through a read error. The chain joins TRBV28 to TRBJ2-7; maybe TRBD1 (6 bases). The CDR3 is 14 residues long. Germline assignment: CDR1 MDHEN and CDR2 SYDVKM. CDR3 coding DNA: TGTGCCAGCAGCCCTCGGGACACCAAGGGGTTCAATGGCTTC. As protein: CASSPRDTKGFNGF.